This TCR beta chain was sequenced in a study of blood T cells in healthy people across ages. The V gene end was trimmed by 1 base and the J gene end by 2 bases; junction bases not matched to a gene: 9. This CDR3 has 16 amino acids. CDR1 and CDR2 (germline): SQVTM, ANQGSEA. Alongside a J-beta primer mix, a sample-barcoded 5' primer served in a second PCR lasting about 7 to 11 cycles. Through a template-switch adaptor with 12 random nucleotides, each cDNA molecule received a tag. TCRdb independently ran MiXCR on the 5' RACE reads; one entry per CDR3 protein. The sample lists roughly 1,300,000 distinct CDR3 sequences, roughly 59% occurring once.

This sequence originates from a young man in good health. V is TRBV29-1 and J is TRBJ2-5; 8 bases line up with TRBD1. Sequencing was done on a sample of blood. CDR3 region: CSVEGLTQGVQETQYF. The CDR3 DNA reads TGCAGCGTTGAAGGCCTAACACAGGGGGTACAAGAGACCCAGTACTTC.